This T cell receptor (beta chain) was profiled in a study of T cell responses to AZD1222 COVID-19 vaccine. The germline V gene encodes CDR1 MNHEY and CDR2 SMNVEV (reference sequence). The ends lost 8 bases at V and 5 bases at J; junction bases unmatched: 5. The CDR3 length is 12 residues. Generated by immunoSEQ multiplex PCR, the TCRdb table keeps only in-frame clones and is missing some. The table has about 99,000 clones, over 75% seen once. The chain carries TRBV27 and TRBJ2-7; 8 bases are a match to TRBD1. The clonotype was recovered from an adult in good health. The input for sequencing was peripheral blood, taken on day 0 of AZD1222 vaccination. CDR3 sequence reads: CASGDRRHEQYF. The CDR3 nucleotides read TGTGCCAGCGGGGACAGGAGGCACGAGCAGTACTTC.